One sample yielded the 18 T cell receptor beta chains listed below, sequenced in a study of neurological immune-mediated disorders. TCRdb analysed the 5' RACE reads with MiXCR anew, one entry per CDR3 protein. The sample records about 44,000 distinct CDR3 sequences, more than 5% being singletons. The specimen sequenced was CD4+ T cells from blood. The receptors come from a woman aged 40 to 50 in good health.

The chain is built from TRBV7-8 and TRBJ1-6, with 10 bases lining up with TRBD1. The ends lost 4 bases at V and 5 bases at J; junction bases unmatched: 17. Germline V CDR1 and CDR2: SGHVS, FQNEAQ. This CDR3 region has 20 residues. CDR3 sequence reads: CASSYKTGTGAREDNSPLHF. The CDR3 DNA follows: TGTGCCAGCAGCTACAAGACCGGGACAGGGGCCCGGGAAGATAATTCACCCCTCCACTTT.

This clonotype has at least ten counts. The genes are TRBV11-2 and TRBJ1-5, with TRBD1 as a possible D gene (5 bases). The V gene's germline CDR1 is SGHAT and CDR2 FQNNGV. The V end lost 5 bases, the J end lost 5 bases, and 13 bases lay between the germline ends. The CDR3 consists of 14 residues. The CDR3 here is CASSAVEGYQPQHF. CDR3 bases: TGTGCCAGCAGCGCCGTGGAGGGGTATCAGCCCCAGCATTTT.

This clonotype was picked up many times. The rearrangement joins TRBV5-1 to TRBJ2-7; perhaps TRBD2 as D (6 bases). Germline assignment: CDR1 SGHRS and CDR2 YFSETQ. This CDR3 spans 16 amino acids. Trimming shortened V by 0 bases and J by 3 bases, and 16 bases separated the two germline ends. CDR3 bases: TGCGCCAGCAGCTTGGTCCCAACAGCGGGCCTCTACGAGCAGTACTTC. Protein product: CASSLVPTAGLYEQYF.

In this sample, this clonotype turned up many times. J is TRBJ2-7 and V is TRBV5-1, with 8 bases fitting TRBD2. The CDR3 totals 14 residues. The germline gives CDR1 SGHRS, CDR2 YFSETQ. V shed 4 bases, J shed 2 bases, and the junction held 5 bases outside the gene matches. CDR3 residues: CASSIAGQTYEQYF. CDR3 nucleotide sequence: TGCGCCAGCAGCATAGCGGGACAAACCTACGAGCAGTACTTC.

This clonotype was observed a handful of times. The genes are TRBV25-1 and TRBJ2-5; no firm D call. The germline V and J ends were trimmed by 3 bases and 1 base, with 12 bases remaining between them. The CDR3 covers 15 residues. In germline, CDR1 is MGHDK, CDR2 SYGVNS. CDR3 residues: CASSDLVEVQETQYF. In DNA, the CDR3 is TGTGCCAGCAGTGATCTGGTAGAGGTCCAAGAGACCCAGTACTTC.

This clonotype was counted at least ten times. V is TRBV6-6 and J is TRBJ2-7; tentatively, D is TRBD1 (6 bases). The CDR3 has 12 residues. The V end lost 2 bases, the J end lost 7 bases, and 9 bases lay between the germline ends. CDR1 is MNHNY, CDR2 SVGAGI, per germline (reference sequence). The CDR3 nucleotides are TGTGCCAGCAGTTACGGGGGCTGGGAGCAGTACTTC. This translates into CASSYGGWEQYF.

This clonotype was seen many times. V is TRBV5-1 and J is TRBJ2-5; 7 bases are a match to TRBD2. The CDR3 spans 16 residues. V gave up 1 base and J gave up 1 base; unmatched junction bases: 7. Germline V gene lookup returns CDR1 SGHRS and CDR2 YFSETQ. The CDR3 spells CASSLNPAGLQETQYF. Written as DNA, the CDR3 is TGCGCCAGCAGCTTGAACCCAGCGGGGCTCCAAGAGACCCAGTACTTC.

This clonotype was detected ten times or more. The chain joins TRBV5-1 to TRBJ2-1; no clear D gene. This CDR3 contains 17 residues. Germline V CDR1 and CDR2: SGHRS, YFSETQ. V was clipped by 3 bases and J by 4 bases, with 20 bases between them. CDR3 region: CASSYEVRAAQYNEQFF. For the CDR3, the DNA is TGCGCCAGCAGCTACGAAGTTAGAGCTGCCCAATACAATGAGCAGTTCTTC.

This clonotype appeared a single time. At one end the junction does not follow the germline gene, possibly because of a read error. This chain connects TRBV7-2 to TRBJ1-1; no reliable D call. The CDR3 contains 12 residues. Germline V gene lookup returns CDR1 SGHTA and CDR2 FQGNSA. The CDR3 is CDSSLVFVEDFF. The CDR3 coding sequence is TGTGACAGCAGCTTAGTGTTCGTTGAAGATTTCTTT.

This clonotype has ten or more counts. The chain employs TRBV5-6 and TRBJ1-2; 7 nucleotides match TRBD1. V trimming: 5 bases; J trimming: 4 bases; junction bases outside the gene matches: 8. The germline gives CDR1 SGHDT, CDR2 YYEEEE. The CDR3 extends over 14 amino acids. The CDR3 nucleotides read TGTGCCAGCAGTTCAGTAACAGGGGTCTATGGCTACACCTTC. Protein: CASSSVTGVYGYTF. The complete variable domain, with remaining parts taken from reference TRBV5-6 and TRBJ1-2, reads DAGVTQSPTHLIKTRGQQVTLRCSPKSGHDTVSWYQQALGQGPQFIFQYYEEEERQRGNFPDRFSGHQFPNYSSELNVNALLLGDSALYLCASSSVTGVYGYTFGSGTRLTVV.

This clonotype has just a few counts. This rearrangement joins TRBV28 to TRBJ2-1; 9 nucleotides match TRBD2. Trimming took 8 bases from V and 6 from J; bases not matched to a gene: 11. Looked up from germline, CDR1 is MDHEN and CDR2 is SYDVKM. There are 15 residues in the CDR3. The DNA of the CDR3 is TGTGCCAGCGGGGGGCCGGGACTAGCTACCAATGAGCAGTTCTTC. Translation gives CASGGPGLATNEQFF.

This clonotype has ten or more counts. V usage is TRBV21-1 and J usage is TRBJ1-1; TRBD1 is the table's D call and was not checked against the DNA. TRBV21-1 is annotated as a pseudogene. CDR3 length equals 12 residues. The CDR3 here is CASSKKRGRAFF. The DNA for the CDR3 is TGTGCCAGCAGCAAAAAAAGGGGGCGAGCTTTCTTT.

This chain links TRBV29-1 with TRBJ2-7, with TRBD1 matching 7 bases. The CDR3 has 15 residues. After removal of 2 bases from V and 0 bases from J, the junction contained 7 bases not matched to a gene. CDR1 is SQVTM, CDR2 ANQGSEA, per germline. CDR3 nucleotide sequence: TGCAGCGTTGAATTTTCGGGACAGAGCTCCTACGAGCAGTACTTC. Translating gives CSVEFSGQSSYEQYF.

This clonotype was seen ten or more times. The chain links TRBV4-1 to TRBJ2-1; the D call may be TRBD1 or TRBD2 (5 bases each). Deletions cut 0 bases from V and 7 bases from J, with 25 bases between. The CDR3 covers 19 residues. Germline V gene sequence: CDR1 MGHRA, CDR2 YSYEKL. CDR3: CASSQDPLGTFGETNEQFF. CDR3 bases: TGCGCCAGCAGCCAAGATCCGTTGGGGACCTTCGGCGAAACTAATGAGCAGTTCTTC.

This clonotype was picked up many times. The chain recombines TRBV29-1 with TRBJ1-4, with D perhaps matching TRBD1 (6 bases). V lost 5 bases, J lost 6 bases, and 10 bases lay in between. The V gene's germline CDR1 is SQVTM and CDR2 ANQGSEA. This CDR3 region has 12 residues. Written as DNA, the CDR3 is TGCAGCGTTCTGACAGGATATGAAAAACTGTTTTTT. Translation: CSVLTGYEKLFF.

This clonotype was recorded at least ten times. This sequence joins TRBV20-1 and TRBJ2-6; D is undetermined. The V gene's germline CDR1 is DFQATT and CDR2 SNEGSKA (reference sequence). V was shortened by 6 bases and J by 4 bases, with 13 bases between the two germline ends. The CDR3 sequence is 14 residues long. CDR3 protein: CSAPRGSGANVLTF. In DNA, the CDR3 is TGCAGTGCCCCACGTGGTTCAGGGGCCAACGTCCTGACTTTC.

This clonotype was seen repeatedly, ten times or more. This chain connects TRBV20-1 to TRBJ2-5; D is possibly TRBD1 or TRBD2 (5 bases each). The CDR3 length is 16 residues. Germline CDR1 DFQATT, CDR2 SNEGSKA (reference sequence). The V gene lost 1 base and the J gene lost 4 bases, with 19 bases spanning the gap. In nucleotides, the CDR3 is TGCAGTGCTAGAGGTGGGGGTCCGCAACCAGGAGAGACCCAGTACTTC. Its protein product is CSARGGGPQPGETQYF.

This clonotype was found many times. J is TRBJ2-1 and V is TRBV20-1; 13 bases match TRBD2. The germline gives CDR1 DFQATT, CDR2 SNEGSKA (reference sequence). The CDR3 has 15 amino acids. Trimming took 1 base from V and 5 from J; bases not matched to a gene: 2. The CDR3: CSARGGLAGNNEQFF. The CDR3, as DNA: TGCAGTGCTAGAGGGGGACTAGCGGGGAACAATGAGCAGTTCTTC.